One sample yielded the 20 T cell receptor beta chains listed below, sequenced in a study of shared clonotypes between healthy human individuals. Using immunoSEQ multiplex PCR, the repertoire was profiled, and TCRdb retains in-frame clones only, with some absent. The data contain 950,000 to 1,100,000 clones, under 80% of them singletons. Specimen: memory CD4+ T cells sorted from blood. The subset is: CD45RA-negative fraction. All receptors derive from a man younger than 35 in good health.

This clone was recorded once. CDR3 amino acids: CASKQVDTQYF. Written as DNA, the CDR3 is TGTGCCAGCAAACAGGTCGATACGCAGTATTTT. V gene TRBV27 combines with J gene TRBJ2-3, with TRBD1 as a possible D gene (5 bases). The germline V gene encodes CDR1 MNHEY and CDR2 SMNVEV (reference sequence). Trimming removed 7 bases at V and 6 bases at J, with 8 bases between. The CDR3 is 11 residues long.

This clone was counted at least ten times. This chain's CDR3 is CAWSQRNQPQHF. The CDR3 coding sequence is TGTGCCTGGAGTCAGCGCAATCAGCCCCAGCATTTT. The J gene is TRBJ1-5, the V gene TRBV30; no clear D gene. This CDR3 is 12 amino acids long. Trimming shortened V by 2 bases and J by 2 bases, and 4 bases separated the two germline ends. The germline V gene encodes CDR1 GTSNPN and CDR2 SVGIG (reference sequence).

The chain recombines TRBV29-1 with TRBJ1-3; no definite D call. The CDR3 runs 15 residues. Germline CDR1 and CDR2: SQVTM and ANQGSEA. V was pared by 6 bases and J by 4 bases, with 19 bases between. Here the CDR3 DNA reads TGCAGCGTACGAGAATCCGCGGGGTACGGAAACACCATATATTTT. Its translation: CSVRESAGYGNTIYF. Based on the CDR3 plus reference TRBV29-1 and TRBJ1-3, the full variable domain is SAVISQKPSRDICQRGTSLTIQCQVDSQVTMMFWYRQQPGQSLTLIATANQGSEATYESGFVIDKFPISRPNLTFSTLTVSNMSPEDSSIYLCSVRESAGYGNTIYFGEGSWLTVV.

The chain joins TRBV10-1 to TRBJ2-5; 10 bases match TRBD2. Germline lookup yields CDR1 WNHNN and CDR2 SYGVQD (reference sequence). Trimming removed 0 bases from V and 4 bases from J; junction bases left unmatched: 5. The CDR3 loop spans 16 amino acids. DNA for the CDR3: TGCGCCAGCAGTGAGTCGGCTAGCGGGAGAGGAGAGACCCAGTACTTC. It is translated as CASSESASGRGETQYF.

The chain links TRBV4-3 to TRBJ2-3; 12 bases agree with TRBD2. J lost 4 bases, V lost 3 bases, and 11 bases had no gene match. The germline V gene encodes CDR1 LGHNA and CDR2 YSLEER. The CDR3 is 18 residues long. CDR3 region: CASSQVYGTSGRADTQYF. The CDR3 nucleotides are TGCGCCAGCAGCCAGGTATACGGGACTAGCGGGCGCGCAGATACGCAGTATTTT.

With respect to this clone: Given a much more abundant clone one base away, this may be a read error. Other nucleotide sequences from this sample produce the same CDR3. This chain links TRBV7-3 with TRBJ2-3; a weak D match, TRBD1 (5 bases). The V gene lost 2 bases and the J gene lost 3 bases, with 6 bases spanning the gap. Germline V gene data show CDR1 as SGHTA and CDR2 as FQGTGA. This CDR3 is 13 amino acids long. DNA of the CDR3: TGTGCCAGCAGCTTACAGGGAACAGATACGCAGTATTTT. This gives the protein CASSLQGTDTQYF.

This chain connects TRBV7-2 to TRBJ2-3; D may be TRBD2 (6 bases). Germline loops: CDR1 SGHTA, CDR2 FQGNSA. V dropped 5 bases and J dropped 6 bases, with 12 bases sitting between them. The CDR3 extends over 13 amino acids. The CDR3 spells CASSHGGVDTQYF. The CDR3 DNA follows: TGTGCCAGCAGCCACGGAGGGGTCGATACGCAGTATTTT.

Of note for this clone: A clone one base away is much larger, so this may be a read error. The rearrangement links TRBV11-2 to TRBJ1-5, with D hard to call. V was clipped by 1 base and J by 7 bases, with 8 bases between them. CDR3 length equals 13 residues. Germline CDR1 and CDR2: SGHAT and FQNNGV. The CDR3, as DNA: TGTGCCAGCAGCTTAGTCGAGGGACAGCCCCAGCATTTT. Translated, it gives CASSLVEGQPQHF.

This rearrangement joins TRBV4-3 to TRBJ2-3; D may match TRBD1 or TRBD2 (7 bases each). CDR1 is LGHNA, CDR2 YSLEER, per germline. The V end was cut by 4 bases, the J end by 4 bases, with 15 bases between. The CDR3 has 15 residues. The CDR3 DNA reads TGCGCCAGCAGCCCTGGGGAGGGGGCCGCAGATACGCAGTATTTT. Protein sequence: CASSPGEGAADTQYF.

This chain links TRBV4-3 with TRBJ2-5, with 7 bases lining up with TRBD2. The junction had 5 bases not matched to a gene; V was cut back by 1 base and J by 3 bases. In germline, CDR1 is LGHNA, CDR2 YSLEER. This CDR3 spans 15 amino acids. CDR3 nucleotides: TGCGCCAGCAGCCAAGGGTCACTAGCGAAAGAGACCCAGTACTTC. It codes for CASSQGSLAKETQYF.

This clone has a single count. J is TRBJ2-1 and V is TRBV18, with 9 bases fitting TRBD2. Trimming cost V 2 bases and J 1 base; bases outside gene matches: 12. In germline, CDR1 is KGHSH, CDR2 LQKENI. This CDR3 spans 19 amino acids. This chain's CDR3 is CASSPSPTSGSLSYNEQFF. The CDR3 nucleotides are TGTGCCAGCTCACCATCCCCGACTAGCGGATCCTTGTCCTACAATGAGCAGTTCTTC.

CDR3 in amino acids: CASSSEGETQYF. DNA for the CDR3: TGCGCCAGCAGCTCGGAAGGGGAGACCCAGTACTTC. This chain uses TRBV5-1 with TRBJ2-5; no clear D gene. In germline, CDR1 is SGHRS, CDR2 YFSETQ. Trimming left V 3 bases short and J 5 bases short, with 8 bases between. The length of the CDR3 is 12 residues.

This clone was recorded only once. The rearrangement uses TRBV6-5 and TRBJ2-7; D tentatively reads TRBD1 or TRBD2 (5 bases each). Germline assignment: CDR1 MNHEY and CDR2 SVGAGI. CDR3 size: 14 residues. V was cut by 6 bases and J by 4 bases, with 16 bases left in between. The CDR3 nucleotides are TGTGCCAGCAGGTCGGGCAGGGACCCTTACGAGCAGTACTTC. Translated: CASRSGRDPYEQYF.

The chain is built from TRBV7-2 and TRBJ1-2; D possibly corresponds to TRBD1 (5 bases). There are 14 residues in the CDR3. Trimming pared 4 bases from V and 7 bases from J, leaving 16 bases between. Germline-derived CDR1 and CDR2 are SGHTA and FQGNSA. The CDR3 nucleotides are TGTGCCAGCAGCTCCGGGACGGGACCCCCTGGCTACACCTTC. Amino acid sequence: CASSSGTGPPGYTF.

This clone is a singleton in its sample. The chain is built from TRBV28 and TRBJ1-2; 7 bases fit TRBD1. V trimming: 6 bases; J trimming: 8 bases; junction bases outside the gene matches: 12. CDR3 length equals 14 residues. Germline-derived CDR1 and CDR2 are MDHEN and SYDVKM. CDR3 sequence: CASSRGGGAGGYTF. The CDR3, as DNA: TGTGCCAGCAGCCGAGGAGGGGGCGCCGGGGGCTACACCTTC.

This rearrangement joins TRBV19 to TRBJ2-2; 10 nucleotides line up with TRBD1. In germline, CDR1 is LNHDA, CDR2 SQIVND (reference sequence). Germline trimming cut 4 bases from V and 3 bases from J; bases unmatched to any gene: 8. This CDR3 is 17 amino acids long. The CDR3 DNA follows: TGTGCCAGTAGTAGCCCGACAGGGGGCATCGACACCGGGGAGCTGTTTTTT. Its protein product is CASSSPTGGIDTGELFF.

The genes are TRBV14 and TRBJ1-3, with D uncertain. Trimming shortened V by 0 bases and J by 2 bases, and 8 bases separated the two germline ends. The CDR3 length is 15 residues. Germline V gene data show CDR1 as SGHDN and CDR2 as FVKESK. CDR3 amino acids: CASSQERSTGNTIYF. CDR3 nucleotides: TGTGCCAGCAGCCAAGAGAGGTCAACTGGAAACACCATATATTTT.

The chain carries TRBV19 and TRBJ1-4, with TRBD1 identical over 8 bases. The V gene end was trimmed by 7 bases and the J gene end by 7 bases; junction bases not matched to a gene: 11. The germline V gene encodes CDR1 LNHDA and CDR2 SQIVND (reference sequence). The CDR3 loop spans 15 amino acids. The CDR3 nucleotides are TGTGCCAGTACGGCGCGAGGGACAGGCGGTGAAAAACTGTTTTTT. Translating gives CASTARGTGGEKLFF.

The V and J genes are TRBV10-3 and TRBJ1-5; D not certain. In germline, CDR1 is ENHRY, CDR2 SYGVKD. This CDR3 spans 18 amino acids. V was trimmed by 3 bases and J by 2 bases, leaving 20 bases between them. The CDR3 loop is CAISESDSWTGGNQPQHF. CDR3 sequence (DNA): TGTGCCATCAGTGAATCAGACTCCTGGACTGGGGGCAATCAGCCCCAGCATTTT.

The chain is built from TRBV6-5 and TRBJ1-2; D is possibly TRBD1 (5 bases). The germline CDR1 and CDR2 sequences are MNHEY and SVGAGI. Between the trimmed V and J ends, which lost 5 bases and 6 bases, there was a span of 19 bases. The CDR3 has 15 amino acids. This CDR3 is CASSPLGLPGNGYTF. CDR3 nucleotide sequence: TGTGCCAGCAGTCCTCTCGGACTCCCAGGGAATGGCTACACCTTC.